This TCR beta chain derives from a study of T cell changes during pregnancy in multiple sclerosis. CDR1 and CDR2 from the germline V gene are LNHNV and YYDKDF (reference sequence). The junction had 5 bases not matched to a gene; V was cut back by 5 bases and J by 3 bases. CDR3 size: 16 residues. This table comes from immunoSEQ multiplex PCR, and its TCRdb copy is limited to in-frame clones, with some not included. The sample lists more than 25,000 clones; 89% were seen once. The rearrangement uses TRBV15 and TRBJ2-6; the match to TRBD1 covers 9 bases. The sequence was obtained from a female donor with multiple sclerosis, enrolled in a pregnancy study. This specimen was CD8+ T cells from peripheral blood mononuclear cells, taken after pregnancy. The DNA of the CDR3 is TGTGCCACCAGCCCAACGACAGGGGGTGGGGCCAACGTCCTGACTTTC. It translates to CATSPTTGGGANVLTF. The variable domain in full, with the rest retrieved from reference TRBV15 and TRBJ2-6, is DAMVIQNPRYQVTQFGKPVTLSCSQTLNHNVMYWYQQKSSQAPKLLFHYYDKDFNNEADTPDNFQSRRPNTSFCFLDIRSPGLGDTAMYLCATSPTTGGGANVLTFGAGSRLTVL.